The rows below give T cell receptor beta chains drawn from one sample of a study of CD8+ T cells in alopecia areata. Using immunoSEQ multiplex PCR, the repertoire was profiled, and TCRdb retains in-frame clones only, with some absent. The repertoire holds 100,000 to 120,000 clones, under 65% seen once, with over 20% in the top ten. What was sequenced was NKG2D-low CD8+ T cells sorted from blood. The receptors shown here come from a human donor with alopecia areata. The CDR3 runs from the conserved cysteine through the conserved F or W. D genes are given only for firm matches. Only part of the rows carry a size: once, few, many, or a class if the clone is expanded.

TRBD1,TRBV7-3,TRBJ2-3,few,TGTGCCAGCAGCAGGACAGGGGGCATCACAGATACGCAGTATTTT,CASSRTGGITDTQYF
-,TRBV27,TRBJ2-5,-,TGTGCCAGCAGTTTATGGGGTGGAGAGACCCAGTACTTC,CASSLWGGETQYF
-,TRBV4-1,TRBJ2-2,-,TGCGCCAGCAGCCCGTCCCCCGTTAACACCGGGGAGCTGTTTTTT,CASSPSPVNTGELFF
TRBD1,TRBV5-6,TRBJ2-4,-,TGTGCCAGCAGCTGGGACAGGGGCGACATTCAGTACTTC,CASSWDRGDIQYF
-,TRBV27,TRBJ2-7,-,TGTGCCAGCAGTTTACCCGGTTCCGAGCAGTACTTC,CASSLPGSEQYF
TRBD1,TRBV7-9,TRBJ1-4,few,TGTGCCAGCAGCAAGACCTCGGACAGGGTGGAAAAACTGTTTTTT,CASSKTSDRVEKLFF
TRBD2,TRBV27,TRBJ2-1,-,TGTGCCAGCAGTTTCTCTAGCGGGAACCCCCTGGCTTTCTGGAATGAGCAGTTCTTC,CASSFSSGNPLAFWNEQFF
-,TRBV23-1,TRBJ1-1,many,TGCGCCAGCATCCACCACAGGCGAGAAGCTTTCTTT,CASIHHRREAFF
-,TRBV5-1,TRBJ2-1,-,TGCGCCAGCAGTTTGTTAGGGGCGAATGAGCAGTTCTTC,CASSLLGANEQFF
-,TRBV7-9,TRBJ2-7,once,TGTGCCAGCAACTTGGTTCCGGGGAAAGAGCAGTACTTC,CASNLVPGKEQYF
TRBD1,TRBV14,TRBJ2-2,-,TGTGCCAGCGGGACAGTAACGAACACCGGGGAGCTGTTTTTT,CASGTVTNTGELFF
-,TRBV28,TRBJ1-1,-,TGTGCCAGCAACGCGGGGCCGGGAGCTGAAGCTTTCTTT,CASNAGPGAEAFF
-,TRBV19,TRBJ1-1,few,TGTGCCAGTAGTATAGGCGGGGACGGGAACACTGAAGCTTTCTTT,CASSIGGDGNTEAFF
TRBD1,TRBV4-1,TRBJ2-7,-,TGCGCCGGCAGCCAAGATTGTAAGGACAGGGGGTTTTACGAGCAGTACTTC,CAGSQDCKDRGFYEQYF
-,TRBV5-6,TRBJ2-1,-,TGTGCCAGCAGCCCGCGGGATAGAACCAGCTCCTACAATGAGCAGTTCTTC,CASSPRDRTSSYNEQFF